The 4 T cell receptor beta chains below come from one sample, sequenced in a study of T cell repertoires in cytomegalovirus infection. TCRdb processed the reads anew with MiXCR; each CDR3 protein has one entry. The data show roughly 100,000 distinct CDR3 sequences, with roughly 40% seen just once and just under 75% held by the top ten. These receptors' antigens are unknown. This specimen consisted of CD8+ T cells from cultured PBMCs, obtained from culture after CMV antigen stimulation. These receptors were taken from a human donor in good health (CMV status not recorded). Some clones in this sample may be carry-over from other donors' samples.

This rearrangement joins TRBV2 to TRBJ2-4; D call uncertain. The CDR3 covers 15 residues. Trimming pared 7 bases from V and 8 bases from J, leaving 21 bases between. Germline V gene data show CDR1 as SNHLY and CDR2 as FYNNEI. The CDR3 bases are TGTGCCAGCATTTACGAAATGTCATACCCGGACATTCAGTACTTC. It is translated as CASIYEMSYPDIQYF.

V usage is TRBV19 and J usage is TRBJ1-2; 7 nucleotides match TRBD1. The CDR3 extends over 12 amino acids. Germline CDR1 and CDR2: LNHDA and SQIVND (reference sequence). V shed 8 bases and J 5 bases; nucleotides not matched to a gene: 5. The CDR3: CASRQGDYGYTF. In DNA, the CDR3 is TGTGCCAGTCGTCAGGGGGATTATGGCTACACCTTC.

This clonotype was picked up a small number of times. CDR3 sequence: CASSVWQGGTGELFF. The CDR3 DNA reads as TGTGCCAGCAGCGTCTGGCAGGGAGGGACCGGGGAGCTGTTTTTT. V gene TRBV9 combines with J gene TRBJ2-2; the match to TRBD2 covers 7 bases. With 2 bases clipped from V and 5 bases from J, the junction kept 6 bases outside the gene matches. Germline CDR1 reads SGDLS; CDR2 reads YYNGEE. The CDR3 contains 15 residues.

Only a few counts were recorded for this clonotype. The CDR3, as DNA: TGTGCCAGCAGTGAGAACTTAGTAAGGGGGGAAGACGAGCAGTACTTC. Translating it yields CASSENLVRGEDEQYF. This chain links TRBV6-1 with TRBJ2-7, with D possibly being TRBD1 or TRBD2 (6 bases each). Per the germline V gene, CDR1 is MNHNS and CDR2 is SASEGT. The CDR3 totals 16 residues. V shed 3 bases and J shed 5 bases, with 20 bases lying between them.